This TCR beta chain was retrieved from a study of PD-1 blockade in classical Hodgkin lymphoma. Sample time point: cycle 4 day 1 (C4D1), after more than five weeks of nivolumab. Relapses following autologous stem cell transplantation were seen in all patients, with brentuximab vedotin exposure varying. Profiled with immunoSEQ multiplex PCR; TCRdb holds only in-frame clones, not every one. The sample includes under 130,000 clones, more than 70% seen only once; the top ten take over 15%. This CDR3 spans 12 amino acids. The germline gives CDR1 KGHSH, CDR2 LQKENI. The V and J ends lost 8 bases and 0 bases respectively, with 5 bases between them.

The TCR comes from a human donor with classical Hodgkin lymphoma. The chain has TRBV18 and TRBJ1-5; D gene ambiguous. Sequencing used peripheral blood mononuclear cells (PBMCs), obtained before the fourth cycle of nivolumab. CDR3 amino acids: CASPLSNQPQHF. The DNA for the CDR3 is TGTGCCAGCCCACTTAGCAATCAGCCCCAGCATTTT.